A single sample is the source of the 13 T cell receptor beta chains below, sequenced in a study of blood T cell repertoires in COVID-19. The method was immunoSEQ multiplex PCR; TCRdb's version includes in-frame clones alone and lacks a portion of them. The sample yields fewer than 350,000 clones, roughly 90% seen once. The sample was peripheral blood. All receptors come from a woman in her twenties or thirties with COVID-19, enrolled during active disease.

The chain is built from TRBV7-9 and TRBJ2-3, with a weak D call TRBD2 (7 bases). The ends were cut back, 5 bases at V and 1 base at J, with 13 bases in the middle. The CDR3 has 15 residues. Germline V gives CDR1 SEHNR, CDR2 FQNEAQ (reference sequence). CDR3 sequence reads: CASSRPGGRTDTQYF. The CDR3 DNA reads TGTGCCAGCAGCCGCCCCGGGGGGCGCACAGATACGCAGTATTTT.

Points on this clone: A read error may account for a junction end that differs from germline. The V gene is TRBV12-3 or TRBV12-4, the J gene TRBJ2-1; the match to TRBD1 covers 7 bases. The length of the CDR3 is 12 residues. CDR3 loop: CASRLDRVEQFF. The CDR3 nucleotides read TGTGCCAGCAGATTAGACAGGGTTGAGCAGTTCTTC.

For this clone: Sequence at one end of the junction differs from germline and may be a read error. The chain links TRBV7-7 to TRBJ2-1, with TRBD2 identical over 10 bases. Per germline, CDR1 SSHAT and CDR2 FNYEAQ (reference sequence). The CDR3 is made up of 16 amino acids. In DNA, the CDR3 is TGTGCTAGCAGCTTAGGGGCAGCGGGAGGGCCTTTAGAGCAGTTCTTC. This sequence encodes CASSLGAAGGPLEQFF.

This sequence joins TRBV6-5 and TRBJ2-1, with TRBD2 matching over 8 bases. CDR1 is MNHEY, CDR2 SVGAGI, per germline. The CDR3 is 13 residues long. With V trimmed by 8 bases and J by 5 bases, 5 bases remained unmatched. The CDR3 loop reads CASSLAGNNEQFF. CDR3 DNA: TGTGCCAGCTCGCTAGCGGGCAACAATGAGCAGTTCTTC.

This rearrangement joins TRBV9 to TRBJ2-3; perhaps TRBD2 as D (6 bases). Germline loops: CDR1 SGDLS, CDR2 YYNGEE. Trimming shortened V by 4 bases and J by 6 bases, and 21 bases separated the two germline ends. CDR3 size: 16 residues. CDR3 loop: CASSPSASAPRDTQYF. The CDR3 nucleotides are TGTGCCAGCAGCCCGAGTGCTAGCGCCCCGCGGGATACGCAGTATTTT.

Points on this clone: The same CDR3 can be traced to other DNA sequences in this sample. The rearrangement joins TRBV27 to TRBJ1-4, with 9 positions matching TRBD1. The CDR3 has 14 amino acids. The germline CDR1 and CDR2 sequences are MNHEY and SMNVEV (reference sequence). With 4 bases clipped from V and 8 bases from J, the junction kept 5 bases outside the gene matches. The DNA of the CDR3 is TGTGCCAGCAGTTCAACAGGGGGCCGGGAAAAACTGTTTTTT. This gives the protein CASSSTGGREKLFF.

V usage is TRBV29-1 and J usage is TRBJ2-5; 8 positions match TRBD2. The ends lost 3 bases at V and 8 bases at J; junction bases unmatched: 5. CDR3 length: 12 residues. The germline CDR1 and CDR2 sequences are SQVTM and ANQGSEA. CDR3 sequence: CSVEVTSGTQYF. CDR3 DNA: TGCAGCGTTGAGGTAACTAGCGGAACCCAGTACTTC. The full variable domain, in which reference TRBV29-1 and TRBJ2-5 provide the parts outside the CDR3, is SAVISQKPSRDICQRGTSLTIQCQVDSQVTMMFWYRQQPGQSLTLIATANQGSEATYESGFVIDKFPISRPNLTFSTLTVSNMSPEDSSIYLCSVEVTSGTQYFGPGTRLLVL.

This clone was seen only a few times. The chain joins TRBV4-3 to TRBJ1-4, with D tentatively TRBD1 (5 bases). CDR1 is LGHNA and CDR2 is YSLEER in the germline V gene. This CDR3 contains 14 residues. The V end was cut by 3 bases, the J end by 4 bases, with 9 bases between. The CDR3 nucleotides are TGCGCCAGCAGCCACGGGGGGAGTAATGAAAAACTGTTTTTT. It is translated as CASSHGGSNEKLFF.

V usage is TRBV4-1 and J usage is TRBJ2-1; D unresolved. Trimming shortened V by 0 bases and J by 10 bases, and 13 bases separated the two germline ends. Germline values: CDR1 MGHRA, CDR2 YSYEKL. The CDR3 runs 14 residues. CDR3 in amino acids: CASSQDYQLREQFF. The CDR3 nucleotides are TGCGCCAGCAGCCAAGACTACCAACTCCGGGAGCAGTTCTTC.

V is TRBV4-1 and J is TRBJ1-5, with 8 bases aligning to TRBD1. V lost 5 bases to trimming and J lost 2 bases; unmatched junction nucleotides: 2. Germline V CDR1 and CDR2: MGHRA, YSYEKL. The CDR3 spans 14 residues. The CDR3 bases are TGCGCCAGCAGCGGACAGGGTGGCAATCAGCCCCAGCATTTT. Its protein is CASSGQGGNQPQHF.

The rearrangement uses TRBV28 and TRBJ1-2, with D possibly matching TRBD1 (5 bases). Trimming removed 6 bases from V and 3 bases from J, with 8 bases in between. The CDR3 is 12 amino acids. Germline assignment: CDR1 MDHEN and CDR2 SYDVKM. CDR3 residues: CASRGVYYGYTF. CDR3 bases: TGTGCCAGCAGAGGGGTGTACTATGGCTACACCTTC.

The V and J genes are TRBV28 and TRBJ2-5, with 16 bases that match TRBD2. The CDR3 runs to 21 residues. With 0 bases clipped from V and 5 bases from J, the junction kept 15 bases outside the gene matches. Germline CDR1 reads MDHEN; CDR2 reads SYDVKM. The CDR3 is CASSLWGFSGTSGRAGETQYF. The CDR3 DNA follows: TGTGCCAGCAGTTTATGGGGGTTCTCCGGGACTAGCGGGAGGGCCGGGGAGACCCAGTACTTC.

CDR3 nucleotide sequence: TGTGCCAGCAGCCCAACGTCTTTGCGGGGGTCACCCCTCCACTTT. This encodes CASSPTSLRGSPLHF. The V gene is TRBV7-2, the J gene TRBJ1-6, with D perhaps matching TRBD1 (5 bases). Germline CDR1 SGHTA, CDR2 FQGNSA. The CDR3 covers 15 residues. V was shortened by 5 bases and J by 10 bases, with 18 bases between the two germline ends.